This T cell receptor beta chain was retrieved from a study of T cells in Graves' hyperthyroidism and ophthalmopathy. Study results and caveats: Most thyroid clonotypes expanded above 0.001 were also detected in blood.

Amplified TCR beta CDR3 regions derived from RNA transcripts. HTBI primers drove first-round RT-PCR of the TCR CDR3. TCRdb called the multiplex PCR reads again in MiXCR, with one record for every CDR3 protein. The table shows fewer than 800,000 distinct CDR3 sequences, with 16% occurring only once. On this clonotype: Its antigen is undetermined.

The sample taken for sequencing was blood. This receptor was identified in a man between 18 and 29 years old with Graves' hyperthyroidism.

Here the CDR3 reads CSASPPTLITVQYF. The CDR3 bases are TGCAGTGCTAGCCCTCCTACCCTTATTACGGTGCAGTACTTC. The chain links TRBV20-1 to TRBJ2-7; D not certain. The length of the CDR3 is 14 residues. The germline V and J ends were trimmed by 3 bases and 9 bases, with 21 bases remaining between them. Germline V gene sequence: CDR1 DFQATT, CDR2 SNEGSKA (reference sequence).